Reported below is one T cell receptor beta chain. The target antigen is unknown. CDR1 is MNHEY, CDR2 SMNVEV, per germline (reference sequence). The CDR3 has 12 amino acids. Unmatched junction bases numbered 10, after V lost 11 bases and J lost 8 bases. Each CDR3 protein gets one entry after TCRdb re-called the reads with MiXCR. This repertoire shows 450,000 to 650,000 distinct CDR3 sequences, over 35% found once; its top ten account for over 45%. The sample is drawn from a study of T cell repertoires in cytomegalovirus infection. V is TRBV27 and J is TRBJ1-1; TRBD1 aligns across 8 bases. This receptor was identified in a human donor in good health (CMV status not recorded). Some clones in this sample may be carry-over from other donors' samples. Material: cultured PBMCs, obtained from culture after CMV antigen stimulation. CDR3 nucleotides: TGTGCCGCAATAACTCAGGGGGCAGAAGCTTTCTTT. Encoded protein: CAAITQGAEAFF.